The 28 T cell receptor beta chains presented below share a single source sample, sequenced in a study of blood T cell repertoires in COVID-19. The table came from immunoSEQ multiplex PCR; TCRdb's copy has only in-frame clones and leaves some out. The sample includes about 240,000 clones, 87% seen only once; the top ten take 2% to 3%. The sample consisted of PBMCs or T cells enriched from blood (not recorded which). These receptors originate from a woman younger than 45 with acute COVID-19.

The chain joins TRBV5-1 to TRBJ2-7; D might be TRBD2 (6 bases). Trimming stripped 2 bases from V and 6 bases from J, with 6 bases between. The CDR3 length is 11 residues. From germline, CDR1 is SGHRS and CDR2 YFSETQ. CDR3 DNA: TGCGCCAGCAGCTTCGGGGGCGAGCAGTACTTC. This gives the protein CASSFGGEQYF. Full variable domain (missing parts from reference TRBV5-1 and TRBJ2-7): KAGVTQTPRYLIKTRGQQVTLSCSPISGHRSVSWYQQTPGQGLQFLFEYFSETQRNKGNFPGRFSGRQFSNSRSEMNVSTLELGDSALYLCASSFGGEQYFGPGTRLTVT.

In its sample, this clone was seen a few times. The chain uses TRBV29-1 and TRBJ2-1, with 10 bases fitting TRBD2. This CDR3 comprises 14 residues. Germline V gene lookup returns CDR1 SQVTM and CDR2 ANQGSEA. J was trimmed by 8 bases and V by 3 bases; bases with no gene match: 7. The CDR3 region is CSVEPSGGQYEQFF. The CDR3 DNA reads TGCAGCGTTGAGCCTAGCGGGGGTCAATATGAGCAGTTCTTC.

This chain joins TRBV6-2 or TRBV6-3 and TRBJ1-1; maybe TRBD1 (5 bases). Germline loops: CDR1 MNHEY, CDR2 SVGEGT. The CDR3 is 16 residues long. V dropped 3 bases and J dropped 0 bases, with 14 bases sitting between them. The CDR3: CASSYSRGRVNTEAFF. CDR3 coding DNA: TGTGCCAGCAGTTATTCCAGAGGCAGGGTGAACACTGAAGCTTTCTTT.

J is TRBJ2-5 and V is TRBV4-3; 10 nucleotides match TRBD2. V was pared by 0 bases and J by 1 base, with 8 bases of the junction left unmatched. Germline V gene sequence: CDR1 LGHNA, CDR2 YSLEER. The CDR3 length is 18 residues. In DNA form, the CDR3 reads TGCGCCAGCAGCCAAGATCATCCGCTAGCGGGGGTCCAAGAGACCCAGTACTTC. It specifies CASSQDHPLAGVQETQYF.

The chain uses TRBV19 and TRBJ2-7; 9 bases fit TRBD1. V trimming: 7 bases; J trimming: 5 bases; junction bases outside the gene matches: 6. Germline V gene data show CDR1 as LNHDA and CDR2 as SQIVND (reference sequence). The CDR3 consists of 13 residues. Written as DNA, the CDR3 is TGTGCCAGTACCGGGACAGGGTGGGACGAGCAGTACTTC. It codes for CASTGTGWDEQYF.

V is TRBV21-1 and J is TRBJ1-2; the table's D gene call, TRBD1, was not cross checked with the DNA. TRBV21-1 is a documented pseudogene. The CDR3 is made up of 14 amino acids. Here the CDR3 DNA reads TGTGCCAGCAGCACCCCGACACCTCTCTATGGCTACACCTTC. Translation gives CASSTPTPLYGYTF.

The chain is built from TRBV6-4 and TRBJ2-2; 7 nucleotides agree with TRBD1. The V segment lost 0 bases and the J segment 3 bases; nucleotides outside the gene matches: 4. This CDR3 comprises 16 residues. The germline V gene has CDR1 MRHNA and CDR2 SNTAGT. CDR3 amino acids: CASSDSPGTDTGELFF. CDR3 bases: TGTGCCAGCAGTGACTCCCCCGGGACAGACACCGGGGAGCTGTTTTTT.

The rearrangement uses TRBV7-2 and TRBJ1-5; D perhaps matches TRBD1 (5 bases). Deletions cut 1 base from V and 2 bases from J, with 6 bases between. The CDR3 contains 14 residues. The germline V gene has CDR1 SGHTA and CDR2 FQGNSA. CDR3 residues: CASSLGGGNQPQHF. CDR3 coding DNA: TGTGCCAGCAGCTTAGGGGGGGGCAATCAGCCCCAGCATTTT.

CDR3 nucleotide sequence: TGCAGCGTTGGACTGGGACAGAATCAGCCCCAGCATTTT. Its translation: CSVGLGQNQPQHF. The chain employs TRBV29-1 and TRBJ1-5; 7 positions agree with TRBD1. With V trimmed by 4 bases and J by 4 bases, 4 bases remained unmatched. This CDR3 comprises 13 residues. CDR1 and CDR2 from the germline V gene are SQVTM and ANQGSEA.

The rearrangement links TRBV2 to TRBJ2-1; 9 nucleotides align to TRBD1. Germline assignment: CDR1 SNHLY and CDR2 FYNNEI. After removal of 5 bases from V and 3 bases from J, the junction contained 5 bases not matched to a gene. CDR3 length: 15 residues. In DNA, the CDR3 is TGTGCCAGCAGTAGAGGGACAGGGATCTACAATGAGCAGTTCTTC. Its translation: CASSRGTGIYNEQFF.

This clone has just a few counts. The chain couples TRBV7-9 to TRBJ2-5; 9 nucleotides agree with TRBD1. J was trimmed by 0 bases and V by 4 bases; bases with no gene match: 6. In germline, CDR1 is SEHNR, CDR2 FQNEAQ (reference sequence). The CDR3 covers 16 residues. The CDR3 loop is CASSSRDREYQETQYF. The CDR3 coding sequence is TGTGCCAGCAGCTCCCGGGACAGGGAGTACCAAGAGACCCAGTACTTC.

The V and J genes are TRBV5-7 and TRBJ1-4; 8 bases agree with TRBD1. TRBV5-7 is an open reading frame whose function is uncertain. The junction had 9 bases not matched to a gene; V was cut back by 2 bases and J by 0 bases. The CDR3 is made up of 18 amino acids. The chain's CDR3 is CASSFGQGEGATNEKLFF. Written as DNA, the CDR3 is TGTGCCAGCAGCTTTGGACAGGGCGAGGGGGCAACTAATGAAAAACTGTTTTTT.

This clone turned up a few times. The rearrangement joins TRBV7-2 to TRBJ2-1, with 8 bases identical to TRBD2. CDR1 and CDR2 (germline): SGHTA, FQGNSA. The length of the CDR3 is 17 residues. Trimming cost V 0 bases and J 8 bases; bases outside gene matches: 12. CDR3 in amino acids: CASSLALDNGGAYEQFF. As DNA, the CDR3 is TGTGCCAGCAGCTTAGCGCTCGATAACGGGGGGGCCTATGAGCAGTTCTTC.

The rearrangement uses TRBV6-5 and TRBJ1-2; 10 bases agree with TRBD1. The V gene end was trimmed by 5 bases and the J gene end by 6 bases; junction bases not matched to a gene: 9. The CDR3 loop spans 15 amino acids. CDR1 and CDR2 (germline): MNHEY, SVGAGI. Written as DNA, the CDR3 is TGTGCCAGCAGTACCTCCAGACAGGGGGCAAATGGCTACACCTTC. Translation: CASSTSRQGANGYTF.

V is TRBV4-2 and J is TRBJ1-3; no reliable D call. The CDR3 is 13 amino acids. Germline V CDR1 and CDR2: LGHNA, YNFKEQ. Trimming cost V 0 bases and J 7 bases, with 7 bases left between them. This chain's CDR3 is CASSQDLSNTIYF. As DNA, the CDR3 is TGTGCCAGCAGCCAAGATCTCTCTAACACCATATATTTT.

The chain uses TRBV7-2 and TRBJ1-1, with 8 bases aligning to TRBD1. The V and J ends lost 3 bases and 7 bases, in that order; junction bases with no gene match: 10. Germline CDR1 reads SGHTA; CDR2 reads FQGNSA. The CDR3 is 15 residues long. DNA of the CDR3: TGTGCCAGCAGCTTTCCGCCCGGGACAGGACTTGAAGCTTTCTTT. This sequence encodes CASSFPPGTGLEAFF.

The chain combines TRBV4-1 with TRBJ1-2; D not resolved. Germline CDR1 reads MGHRA; CDR2 reads YSYEKL. V lost 0 bases and J 3 bases, leaving 8 bases between the germline ends. This CDR3 contains 14 residues. Written as DNA, the CDR3 is TGCGCCAGCAGCCAAGATGGCGGGGACTATGGCTACACCTTC. Protein: CASSQDGGDYGYTF.

The J gene is TRBJ2-7, the V gene TRBV6-5; TRBD2 matches at 9 bases. Germline V lookup: CDR1 MNHEY, CDR2 SVGAGI. Trimming at V came to 7 bases and at J to 2 bases, leaving 9 bases not matched to a gene. The CDR3 length is 15 residues. For the CDR3, the DNA is TGTGCCAGCACCCCCGGACTAGCGAATACCTACGAGCAGTACTTC. It is translated as CASTPGLANTYEQYF.

The chain is built from TRBV5-4 and TRBJ2-2; TRBD2 agrees at 8 bases. CDR3 length: 14 amino acids. Germline V CDR1 and CDR2: SGHNT, YYREEE (reference sequence). After removal of 2 bases from V and 7 bases from J, the junction contained 4 bases not matched to a gene. CDR3 amino acids: CASSFPGGDGELFF. The CDR3 nucleotides read TGTGCCAGCAGCTTCCCCGGGGGGGACGGGGAGCTGTTTTTT.

J is TRBJ1-1 and V is TRBV12-3 or TRBV12-4; D is unresolved. CDR3 length: 12 residues. V shed 7 bases and J shed 1 base, with 7 bases lying between them. This CDR3 is CASKTGNTEAFF. The CDR3 nucleotides are TGTGCCAGCAAGACTGGGAACACTGAAGCTTTCTTT.

This chain joins TRBV21-1 and TRBJ1-1; the DNA was not compared with TRBD1, the D call given in the table. TRBV21-1 is reported as a pseudogene. The CDR3 spans 16 residues. In DNA form, the CDR3 reads TGTGCCAGCAGCAAAAGGGGGACAGGGGGGCCCACTGAAGCTTTCTTT. It codes for CASSKRGTGGPTEAFF.

Here the CDR3 DNA reads TGTGCCAGCAGGCAGGGTAACTATGGCTACACCTTC. Protein sequence: CASRQGNYGYTF. The chain has TRBV12-3 or TRBV12-4 and TRBJ1-2, with D possibly TRBD1 on 5 matching bases. The V gene lost 6 bases and the J gene lost 1 base, with 6 bases spanning the gap. This CDR3 is built from 12 residues.

The chain couples TRBV3-1 (or the pseudogene TRBV3-2) to TRBJ1-1; TRBD1 agrees at 10 bases. CDR3 length: 16 residues. The germline V gene has CDR1 LGHDT and CDR2 YNNKEL (reference sequence). J lost 4 bases, V lost 5 bases, and 10 bases had no gene match. This CDR3 is CASSSGTGVFGTEAFF. The CDR3 nucleotides are TGTGCCAGCAGCTCCGGGACAGGGGTTTTTGGCACTGAAGCTTTCTTT.

The chain joins TRBV5-1 to TRBJ1-1; possibly TRBD1 for D (6 bases). V was cut by 3 bases and J by 2 bases, with 8 bases left in between. The germline V gene encodes CDR1 SGHRS and CDR2 YFSETQ. The CDR3 sequence is 13 residues long. The CDR3 spells CASSSDSNTEAFF. The CDR3 coding sequence is TGCGCCAGCAGCTCGGACAGTAACACTGAAGCTTTCTTT.

This chain uses TRBV7-9 with TRBJ1-1; D unresolved. In germline, CDR1 is SEHNR, CDR2 FQNEAQ (reference sequence). Trimming shortened V by 1 base and J by 7 bases, and 13 bases separated the two germline ends. The CDR3 has 14 residues. The CDR3 bases are TGTGCCAGCAGCTTAGTGAGTGTGCAGGATGAAGCTTTCTTT. This encodes CASSLVSVQDEAFF. Looking up the rest from reference TRBV7-9 and TRBJ1-1 gives the full variable domain: DTGVSQNPRHKITKRGQNVTFRCDPISEHNRLYWYRQTLGQGPEFLTYFQNEAQLEKSRLLSDRFSAERPKGSFSTLEIQRTEQGDSAMYLCASSLVSVQDEAFFGQGTRLTVV.

This clone was recorded once. This chain uses TRBV2 with TRBJ1-1; perhaps TRBD1 as D (5 bases). CDR1 is SNHLY, CDR2 FYNNEI, per germline. The CDR3 has 13 amino acids. Between the trimmed V and J ends, which lost 6 bases and 1 base, there was a span of 9 bases. The CDR3 nucleotides read TGTGCCAGCAGAACGCAGGGGAACACTGAAGCTTTCTTT. Its translation is CASRTQGNTEAFF.

V and J are TRBV19 and TRBJ2-1; a weak D match, TRBD2 (5 bases). CDR3 length: 10 amino acids. V was cut by 9 bases and J by 12 bases, with 12 bases left in between. Germline CDR1 is LNHDA and CDR2 is SQIVND (reference sequence). The CDR3 is CASGSEGQFF. In DNA form, the CDR3 reads TGTGCCAGCGGCTCAGAGGGGCAGTTCTTC.

The genes are TRBV10-3 and TRBJ1-4; 10 positions agree with TRBD1. The junction had 8 bases not matched to a gene; V was cut back by 3 bases and J by 10 bases. CDR1 ENHRY and CDR2 SYGVKD come from the germline V gene. The CDR3 runs 15 residues. The CDR3 sequence: CAISEATGGAGKLFF. The CDR3 region has the DNA TGTGCCATCAGTGAAGCGACAGGGGGCGCAGGAAAACTGTTTTTT.